These 3 T cell receptor beta chains share one sample of origin, sequenced in a study of shared clonotypes between healthy human individuals. The repertoire was sequenced with immunoSEQ multiplex PCR; TCRdb's copy has only in-frame clones and lacks some. The repertoire consists of under 1,900,000 clones, with approximately 98.5% occurring once and the leading ten covering around 0.33%. The sample consisted of naive CD4+ T cells sorted from blood. Subset of the sample: CD45RA+ positively selected. These receptors all come from a man aged 25 to 40 in good health.

This chain joins TRBV6-5 and TRBJ1-1; 9 bases map to TRBD1. J gave up 1 base and V 5 bases, and 5 bases lay outside the gene matches. Germline-derived CDR1 and CDR2 are MNHEY and SVGAGI. The CDR3 sequence is 15 residues long. Here the CDR3 reads CASSGSDRGNTEAFF. Written as DNA, the CDR3 is TGTGCCAGCAGTGGCTCGGACAGGGGGAACACTGAAGCTTTCTTT.

The rearrangement uses TRBV28 and TRBJ2-7; D gene uncertain. The CDR3 is 13 residues long. Trimming pared 4 bases from V and 5 bases from J, leaving 12 bases between. Germline values: CDR1 MDHEN, CDR2 SYDVKM. This CDR3 is CASSSLSPHEQYF. CDR3 sequence (DNA): TGTGCCAGCAGTTCCCTAAGCCCCCACGAGCAGTACTTC.

The chain links TRBV5-4 to TRBJ2-2; 10 bases fit TRBD2. CDR3 length: 18 amino acids. CDR1 is SGHNT, CDR2 YYREEE, per germline (reference sequence). The V and J ends lost 0 bases and 0 bases, in that order; junction bases with no gene match: 5. The CDR3, as DNA: TGTGCCAGCAGCTTGGTACTAGCGGGACTGTCGAACACCGGGGAGCTGTTTTTT. Translated, it gives CASSLVLAGLSNTGELFF.